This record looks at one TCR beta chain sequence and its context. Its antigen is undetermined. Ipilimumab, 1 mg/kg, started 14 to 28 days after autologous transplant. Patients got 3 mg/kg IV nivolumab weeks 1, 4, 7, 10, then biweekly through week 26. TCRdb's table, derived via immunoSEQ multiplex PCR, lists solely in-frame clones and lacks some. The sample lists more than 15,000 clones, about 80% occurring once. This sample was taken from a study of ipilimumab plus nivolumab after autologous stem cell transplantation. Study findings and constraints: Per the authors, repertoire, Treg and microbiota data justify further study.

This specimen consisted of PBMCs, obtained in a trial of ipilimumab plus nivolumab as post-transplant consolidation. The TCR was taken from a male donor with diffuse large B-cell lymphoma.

CDR3 sequence reads: CASSQSRGVSDTQYF. The CDR3 DNA follows: TGTGCCAGCAGCCAATCGCGGGGGGTGTCAGATACGCAGTATTTT. The V call is TRBV4-2, the J call TRBJ2-3; 8 bases agree with TRBD2. Germline loops: CDR1 LGHNA, CDR2 YNFKEQ. This CDR3 has 15 amino acids. V lost 2 bases and J lost 4; bases outside the gene matches: 5.